This TCR beta chain derives from a study of blood T cell repertoires in COVID-19. Symptom resolution, clearance, or two negative PCRs marked the recovered donors of Cohort 3. Clones were read by immunoSEQ multiplex PCR, and TCRdb kept only the in-frame ones, dropping some. The table includes about 140,000 clones, about nine tenths detected once. The germline gives CDR1 GTSNPN, CDR2 SVGIG (reference sequence). This CDR3 has 13 amino acids. The V and J ends lost 4 bases and 2 bases respectively, with 9 bases between them. The receptor comes from a man in his 60s who had recovered from COVID-19. The chain combines TRBV30 with TRBJ1-3, with D possibly TRBD1 on 5 matching bases. Sequencing input: PBMCs or T cells enriched from blood (not recorded which). In DNA form, the CDR3 reads TGTGCCTGGACAGGGTATACTGGAAACACCATATATTTT. This sequence encodes CAWTGYTGNTIYF.